This is a list of T cell receptor beta chains from one sample in a study of blood T cells in healthy people across ages. MiXCR, applied by TCRdb to the 5' RACE reads, yields one record per CDR3 protein. The sample consists of under 800,000 distinct CDR3 sequences, 35% to 45% of them appearing once. The specimen sequenced was blood. The receptors derive from a woman aged 60-75 years in good health. CDR3s include the opening cysteine and the closing phenylalanine or tryptophan. Fields, in order: CDR3 length, J gene, V gene, clone size, D gene, CDR3 protein, CDR3 DNA. D genes are given only for firm matches. The size of a clone is reported for some rows only, either as once, few or many, or as a class for expanded clones.

length: 14; J: TRBJ2-3; V: TRBV30; size: .; D: .; CDR3: CAWIPGGGSDTQYF; DNA: TGTGCCTGGATACCAGGGGGAGGATCAGATACGCAGTATTTT
length: 19; J: TRBJ2-6; V: TRBV9; size: once; D: .; CDR3: CASSVVPSTDRSGANVLTF; DNA: TGTGCCAGCAGCGTAGTTCCTTCGACGGACCGCTCTGGGGCCAACGTCCTGACTTTC
length: 21; J: TRBJ2-3; V: TRBV20-1; size: .; D: TRBD2; CDR3: CSAIPPSLTSGWLTSTDTQYF; DNA: TGCAGTGCCATCCCTCCTTCTCTGACTAGCGGGTGGTTGACTAGCACAGATACGCAGTATTTT
length: 14; J: TRBJ1-1; V: TRBV29-1; size: .; D: .; CDR3: CSVAPDSPNTEAFF; DNA: TGCAGCGTTGCCCCGGACAGCCCCAACACTGAAGCTTTCTTT
length: 12; J: TRBJ2-7; V: TRBV20-1; size: many; D: .; CDR3: CSARDSTYEQYF; DNA: TGCAGTGCGCGGGACAGCACCTACGAGCAGTACTTC
length: 15; J: TRBJ2-3; V: TRBV5-6; size: .; D: .; CDR3: CASSLSWAGADTQYF; DNA: TGTGCCAGCAGCTTGAGTTGGGCAGGAGCAGATACGCAGTATTTT
length: 11; J: TRBJ1-2; V: TRBV25-1; size: many; D: .; CDR3: CASRAGRGYTF; DNA: TGTGCCAGCAGGGCGGGGAGGGGCTACACCTTC
length: 14; J: TRBJ2-3; V: TRBV29-1; size: .; D: .; CDR3: CSVEAAMGTDTQYF; DNA: TGCAGCGTTGAAGCCGCGATGGGGACAGATACGCAGTATTTT
length: 15; J: TRBJ2-1; V: TRBV20-1; size: .; D: TRBD2; CDR3: CSARPSGRLSKEQFF; DNA: TGCAGTGCTCGCCCTAGCGGGAGATTGTCCAAGGAGCAGTTCTTC
length: 15; J: TRBJ2-5; V: TRBV25-1; size: .; D: .; CDR3: CASSTRQDGYNEQYF; DNA: TGTGCCAGCAGTACCAGACAGGACGGCTACAATGAGCAGTACTTC
length: 16; J: TRBJ1-4; V: TRBV7-8; size: .; D: .; CDR3: CASSLGHYTRDEKLFF; DNA: TGTGCCAGCAGCTTAGGCCACTATACCAGAGATGAAAAACTGTTTTTT
length: 13; J: TRBJ1-2; V: TRBV16; size: .; D: .; CDR3: CASSQSEKGGYTF; DNA: TGTGCCAGCAGCCAATCAGAAAAGGGCGGCTACACCTTC
length: 16; J: TRBJ2-6; V: TRBV6-1; size: .; D: .; CDR3: CASSEMKGSGANVLTF; DNA: TGTGCCAGCAGTGAAATGAAGGGTTCAGGGGCCAACGTCCTGACTTTC
length: 15; J: TRBJ2-1; V: TRBV7-9; size: few; D: .; CDR3: CASSPPTGLIDEQFF; DNA: TGTGCCAGCAGCCCTCCCACGGGATTAATCGATGAGCAGTTCTTC
length: 17; J: TRBJ1-2; V: TRBV4-2; size: .; D: TRBD1; CDR3: CASSQGDAGQGNYGYTF; DNA: TGTGCCAGCAGCCAAGGAGATGCGGGACAGGGGAACTATGGCTACACCTTC
length: 16; J: TRBJ1-1; V: TRBV6-1; size: .; D: .; CDR3: CASSEYAGATNTEAFF; DNA: TGTGCCAGCAGTGAATACGCAGGGGCCACGAACACTGAAGCTTTCTTT
length: 16; J: TRBJ2-1; V: TRBV6-5; size: .; D: .; CDR3: CASSHRGSGGLDEQFF; DNA: TGTGCCAGCAGTCACAGGGGGAGCGGGGGGTTAGATGAGCAGTTCTTC
length: 16; J: TRBJ2-6; V: TRBV5-4; size: few; D: .; CDR3: CASSLVLLSGANVLTF; DNA: TGTGCCAGCAGCTTGGTCTTGCTCTCTGGGGCCAACGTCCTGACTTTC
length: 17; J: TRBJ2-6; V: TRBV7-9; size: .; D: .; CDR3: CASSSDRRSSGANVLTF; DNA: TGTGCCAGCAGCTCCGACAGGAGAAGCTCTGGGGCCAACGTCCTGACTTTC
length: 13; J: TRBJ1-1; V: TRBV3-1; size: few; D: TRBD1; CDR3: CASSPGGGREAFF; DNA: TGTGCCAGCAGCCCAGGGGGAGGGCGTGAAGCTTTCTTT
length: 15; J: TRBJ2-1; V: TRBV6-5; size: .; D: .; CDR3: CASSSRTATGDEQFF; DNA: TGTGCCAGCAGTTCCCGGACGGCCACGGGGGATGAGCAGTTCTTC
length: 12; J: TRBJ1-2; V: TRBV20-1; size: .; D: TRBD1; CDR3: CSASPTGAGYTF; DNA: TGCAGTGCTAGCCCCACAGGGGCTGGCTACACCTTC
length: 15; J: TRBJ1-1; V: TRBV7-2; size: .; D: .; CDR3: CASSPRTARNTEAFF; DNA: TGTGCCAGCAGCCCTAGGACAGCCAGGAACACTGAAGCTTTCTTT
length: 22; J: TRBJ2-7; V: TRBV3-1; size: few; D: TRBD2; CDR3: CASSQGYPSQGYLQRGSYEQYF; DNA: TGTGCCAGCAGCCAAGGGTACCCCTCACAAGGGTATCTTCAGCGGGGCTCCTACGAGCAGTACTTC
length: 13; J: TRBJ2-7; V: TRBV6-5; size: .; D: TRBD1; CDR3: CASSYDRADEQYF; DNA: TGTGCCAGCAGTTACGACAGGGCCGACGAGCAGTACTTC
length: 13; J: TRBJ1-5; V: TRBV20-1; size: .; D: .; CDR3: CSARDWGDQPQHF; DNA: TGCAGTGCTAGAGATTGGGGGGATCAGCCCCAGCATTTT
length: 15; J: TRBJ2-5; V: TRBV20-1; size: .; D: TRBD2; CDR3: CSAETSGGAGETQYF; DNA: TGCAGTGCCGAGACTAGCGGGGGGGCCGGGGAGACCCAGTACTTC
length: 13; J: TRBJ2-1; V: TRBV6-2/TRBV6-3; size: few; D: TRBD1; CDR3: CASSYRGKNEQFF; DNA: TGTGCCAGCTCCTACAGGGGAAAGAATGAGCAGTTCTTC
length: 14; J: TRBJ1-4; V: TRBV4-2; size: few; D: TRBD1; CDR3: CASSQDRSNEKLFF; DNA: TGTGCCAGCAGCCAGGACAGGAGTAATGAAAAACTGTTTTTT
length: 14; J: TRBJ2-7; V: TRBV6-1; size: .; D: TRBD2; CDR3: CASSETSGLYEQYF; DNA: TGTGCCAGCAGTGAGACTAGCGGTCTCTACGAGCAGTACTTC
length: 15; J: TRBJ2-1; V: TRBV27; size: few; D: TRBD1; CDR3: CASSPGRGQINEQFF; DNA: TGTGCCAGCAGTCCCGGTCGGGGACAGATCAATGAGCAGTTCTTC